The 5 T cell receptor beta chains presented below share a single source sample, sequenced in a study of shared T cell receptors in the human thymus. This table comes from immunoSEQ multiplex PCR, and its TCRdb copy is limited to in-frame clones, with some not included. The repertoire has fewer than 700,000 clones, roughly 90% of them found once; the top ten carry approximately 0.011%. This same sample was also part of a study on human thymus T cells.

The sample was thymocytes. These receptors came from a boy in the first two years of life with a congenital heart defect.

The chain employs TRBV23-1 and TRBJ2-3; TRBD1 matches at 7 bases. TRBV23-1 is reported as an ORF; its role is uncertain. The CDR3 has 16 amino acids. V lost 0 bases to trimming and J lost 5 bases; unmatched junction nucleotides: 8. CDR3 in amino acids: CASSQSIQQGEDTQYF. As DNA, the CDR3 is TGCGCCAGCAGTCAATCGATACAGCAGGGGGAAGATACGCAGTATTTT.

This chain joins TRBV2 and TRBJ1-1; unclear D gene. V was pared by 4 bases and J by 6 bases, with 9 bases between. CDR3 length equals 12 residues. Germline CDR1 and CDR2: SNHLY and FYNNEI. The CDR3, as DNA: TGTGCCAGCAGTGGCCCGGTGCCTGAAGCTTTCTTT. Its translation: CASSGPVPEAFF.

The V call is TRBV4-3, the J call TRBJ2-1; D is perhaps TRBD2 (6 bases). The CDR3 runs to 16 residues. Germline V CDR1 and CDR2: LGHNA, YSLEER. V gave up 4 bases and J gave up 9 bases, with 22 bases separating them. The CDR3 coding sequence is TGCGCCAGCAGCCCGACACCCGGGCCAAGGAGGGGTGAGCAGTTCTTC. Protein: CASSPTPGPRRGEQFF.

The V gene is TRBV29-1, the J gene TRBJ2-7; 7 bases map to TRBD2. Germline trimming cut 4 bases from V and 0 bases from J; bases unmatched to any gene: 9. The CDR3 consists of 15 residues. From germline, CDR1 is SQVTM and CDR2 ANQGSEA. CDR3 in amino acids: CSVGKRGGSSYEQYF. The CDR3 DNA sequence: TGCAGCGTTGGAAAGAGGGGAGGGAGCTCCTACGAGCAGTACTTC.

This chain uses TRBV7-2 with TRBJ2-7; TRBD1 aligns across 7 bases. The germline CDR1 and CDR2 sequences are SGHTA and FQGNSA. This CDR3 region has 14 residues. The J segment lost 5 bases and the V segment lost 5 bases, leaving 9 bases of the junction unmatched. CDR3 amino acids: CASSPRDSSDEQYF. CDR3 coding DNA: TGTGCCAGCAGCCCACGGGACAGTTCTGACGAGCAGTACTTC.